Many counts were recorded for the clone carrying this T cell receptor beta chain. A TCRbeta library incorporating unique molecular identifiers was prepared. TCRdb used MiXCR to reprocess the PCR reads, holding one entry per CDR3 protein. Counted here are under 300,000 distinct CDR3 sequences, 9.7% occurring once; the ten biggest clones make up over 4.5%. This specimen comes from a study of T-cell reconstitution after alpha-beta-depleted transplantation in children. Sequences were derived from PBMCs from the stem cell graft donor, sampled from the stem cell graft. This receptor was obtained from a human donor who donated a stem cell graft to a child with SCID.

CDR3 bases: TGTGCCAGCAGGCCGGGACAGGGAAACTATGGCTACACCTTC. It codes for CASRPGQGNYGYTF. V gene TRBV12-3 or TRBV12-4 combines with J gene TRBJ1-2; 9 positions agree with TRBD1. V was pared by 6 bases and J by 2 bases, with 4 bases of the junction left unmatched. CDR3 size: 14 residues.